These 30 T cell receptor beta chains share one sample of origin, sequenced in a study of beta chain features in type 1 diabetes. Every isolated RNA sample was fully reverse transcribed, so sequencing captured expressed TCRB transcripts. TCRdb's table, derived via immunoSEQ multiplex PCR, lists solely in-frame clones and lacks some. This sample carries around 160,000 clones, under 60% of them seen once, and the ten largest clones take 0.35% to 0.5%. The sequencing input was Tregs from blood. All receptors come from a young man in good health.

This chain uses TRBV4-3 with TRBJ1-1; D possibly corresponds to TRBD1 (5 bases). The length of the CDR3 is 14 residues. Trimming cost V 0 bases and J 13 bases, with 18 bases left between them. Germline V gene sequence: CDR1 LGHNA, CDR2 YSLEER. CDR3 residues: CASSQDVGLRAIFF. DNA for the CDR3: TGCGCCAGCAGCCAAGATGTGGGACTCCGAGCGATTTTCTTT.

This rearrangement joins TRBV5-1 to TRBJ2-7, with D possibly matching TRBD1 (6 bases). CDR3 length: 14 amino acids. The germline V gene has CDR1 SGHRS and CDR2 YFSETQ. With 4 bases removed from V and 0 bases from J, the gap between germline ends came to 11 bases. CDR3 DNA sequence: TGCGCCAGCAGCGAAACAGGGAGCTCCTACGAGCAGTACTTC. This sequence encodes CASSETGSSYEQYF.

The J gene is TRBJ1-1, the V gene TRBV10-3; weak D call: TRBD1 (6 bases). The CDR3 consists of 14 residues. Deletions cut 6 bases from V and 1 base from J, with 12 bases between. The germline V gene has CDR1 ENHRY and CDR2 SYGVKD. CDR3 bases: TGTGCCATCAGCCGGGACAATCGGAACACTGAAGCTTTCTTT. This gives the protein CAISRDNRNTEAFF.

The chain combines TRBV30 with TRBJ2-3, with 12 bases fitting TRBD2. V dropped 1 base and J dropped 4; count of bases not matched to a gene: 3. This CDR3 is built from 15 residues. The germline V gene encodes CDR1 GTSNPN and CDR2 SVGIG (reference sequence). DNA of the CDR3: TGTGCCTGGAGTGGCCTAGCGGGGGGGGCAGATACGCAGTATTTT. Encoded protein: CAWSGLAGGADTQYF. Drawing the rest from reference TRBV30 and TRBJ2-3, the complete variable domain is SQTIHQWPATLVQPVGSPLSLECTVEGTSNPNLYWYRQAAGRGLQLLFYSVGIGQISSEVPQNLSASRPQDRQFILSSKKLLLSDSGFYLCAWSGLAGGADTQYFGPGTRLTVL.

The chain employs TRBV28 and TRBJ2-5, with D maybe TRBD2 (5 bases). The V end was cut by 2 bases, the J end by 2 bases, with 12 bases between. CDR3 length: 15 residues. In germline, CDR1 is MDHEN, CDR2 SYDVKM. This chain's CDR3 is CASSLISGGQETQYF. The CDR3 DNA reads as TGTGCCAGCAGTTTAATCTCCGGAGGACAAGAGACCCAGTACTTC.

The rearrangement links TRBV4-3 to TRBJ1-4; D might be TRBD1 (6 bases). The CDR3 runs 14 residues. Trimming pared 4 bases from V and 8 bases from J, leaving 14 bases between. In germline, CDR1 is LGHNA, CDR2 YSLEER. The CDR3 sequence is CASSLLQGGEKLFF. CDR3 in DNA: TGCGCCAGCAGCCTGTTACAGGGCGGAGAAAAACTGTTTTTT.

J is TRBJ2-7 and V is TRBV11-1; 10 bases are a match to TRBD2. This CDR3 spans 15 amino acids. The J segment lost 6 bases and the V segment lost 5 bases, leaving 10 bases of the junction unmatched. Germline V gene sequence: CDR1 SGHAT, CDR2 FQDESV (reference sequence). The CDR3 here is CASSRSDSGRSEQYF. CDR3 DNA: TGTGCCAGCAGCCGTAGTGATAGCGGGAGGAGCGAGCAGTACTTC.

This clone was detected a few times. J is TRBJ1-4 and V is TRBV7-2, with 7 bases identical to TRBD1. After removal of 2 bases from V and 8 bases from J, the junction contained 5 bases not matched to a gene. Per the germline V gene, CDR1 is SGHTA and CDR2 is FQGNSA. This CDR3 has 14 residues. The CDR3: CASSLRQGREKLFF. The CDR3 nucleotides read TGTGCCAGCAGCTTAAGACAGGGAAGGGAAAAACTGTTTTTT.

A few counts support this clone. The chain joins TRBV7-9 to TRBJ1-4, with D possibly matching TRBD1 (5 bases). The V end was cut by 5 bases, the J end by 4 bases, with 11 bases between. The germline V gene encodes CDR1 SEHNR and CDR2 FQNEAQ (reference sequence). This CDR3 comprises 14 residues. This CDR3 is CASSQRQLNEKLFF. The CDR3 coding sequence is TGTGCCAGCAGCCAAAGACAGCTTAATGAAAAACTGTTTTTT.

The CDR3 DNA is TGCGCCAGCAGCTGGAGGGACAGGAACAACTATGGCTACACCTTC. Translating gives CASSWRDRNNYGYTF. This rearrangement joins TRBV5-1 to TRBJ1-2, with 8 bases identical to TRBD1. V lost 3 bases and J lost 2; bases outside the gene matches: 6. Looked up from germline, CDR1 is SGHRS and CDR2 is YFSETQ. The CDR3 covers 15 residues.

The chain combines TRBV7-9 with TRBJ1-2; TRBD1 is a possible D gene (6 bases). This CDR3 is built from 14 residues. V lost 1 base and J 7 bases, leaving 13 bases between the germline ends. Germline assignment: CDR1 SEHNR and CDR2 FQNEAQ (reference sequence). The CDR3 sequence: CASSLGGGAGGYTF. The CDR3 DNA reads TGTGCCAGCAGCTTAGGGGGGGGCGCCGGTGGCTACACCTTC.

The CDR3 here is CASSVEGHINQPQHF. Written as DNA, the CDR3 is TGTGCCAGCAGCGTAGAGGGGCATATTAATCAGCCCCAGCATTTT. This chain connects TRBV9 to TRBJ1-5; tentative D call: TRBD1 (5 bases). This CDR3 is built from 15 residues. Germline values: CDR1 SGDLS, CDR2 YYNGEE. Trimming stripped 0 bases from V and 4 bases from J, with 11 bases between. The full variable domain, in which reference TRBV9 and TRBJ1-5 provide the parts outside the CDR3, is DSGVTQTPKHLITATGQRVTLRCSPRSGDLSVYWYQQSLDQGLQFLIQYYNGEERAKGNILERFSAQQFPDLHSELNLSSLELGDSALYFCASSVEGHINQPQHFGDGTRLSIL.

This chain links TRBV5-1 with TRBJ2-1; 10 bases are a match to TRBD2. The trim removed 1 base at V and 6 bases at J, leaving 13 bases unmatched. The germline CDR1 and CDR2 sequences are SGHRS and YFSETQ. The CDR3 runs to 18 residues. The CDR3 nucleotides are TGCGCCAGCAGCTTGTCAGGGGGCAGGGCTAGCGGGAGCAATGAGCAGTTCTTC. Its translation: CASSLSGGRASGSNEQFF.

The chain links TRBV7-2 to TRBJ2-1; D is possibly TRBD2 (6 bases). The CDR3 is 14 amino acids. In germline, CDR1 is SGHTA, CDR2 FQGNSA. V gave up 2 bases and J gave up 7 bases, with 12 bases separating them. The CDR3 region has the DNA TGTGCCAGCAGCTTATGGCGGGGTGTGAATGAGCAGTTCTTC. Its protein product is CASSLWRGVNEQFF.

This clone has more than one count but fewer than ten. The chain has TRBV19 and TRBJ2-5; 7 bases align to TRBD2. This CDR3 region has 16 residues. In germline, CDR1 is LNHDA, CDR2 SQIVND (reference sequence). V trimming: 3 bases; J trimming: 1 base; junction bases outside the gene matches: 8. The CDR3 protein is CASSIIGLVGQETQYF. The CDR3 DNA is TGTGCCAGTAGTATTATAGGACTAGTCGGCCAAGAGACCCAGTACTTC.

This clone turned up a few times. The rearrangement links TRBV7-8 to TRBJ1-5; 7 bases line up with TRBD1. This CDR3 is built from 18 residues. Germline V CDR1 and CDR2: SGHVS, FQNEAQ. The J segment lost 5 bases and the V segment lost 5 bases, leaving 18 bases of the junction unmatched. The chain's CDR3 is CASSEWGYRGRGHQPQHF. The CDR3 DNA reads TGTGCCAGCAGCGAATGGGGGTACAGGGGTAGGGGGCATCAGCCCCAGCATTTT.

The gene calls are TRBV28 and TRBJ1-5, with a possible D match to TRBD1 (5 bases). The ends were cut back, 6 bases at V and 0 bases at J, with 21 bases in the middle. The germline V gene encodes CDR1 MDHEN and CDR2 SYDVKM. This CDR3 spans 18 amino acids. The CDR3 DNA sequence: TGTGCCAGCAGACGTATCCGCGACACCGGACATAGCAATCAGCCCCAGCATTTT. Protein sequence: CASRRIRDTGHSNQPQHF.

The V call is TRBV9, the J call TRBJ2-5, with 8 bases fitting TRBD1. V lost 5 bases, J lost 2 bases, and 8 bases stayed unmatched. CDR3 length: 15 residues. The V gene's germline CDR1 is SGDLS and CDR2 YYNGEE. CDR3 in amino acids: CASSGQGRGQETQYF. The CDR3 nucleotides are TGTGCCAGCAGTGGACAGGGTCGAGGACAAGAGACCCAGTACTTC.

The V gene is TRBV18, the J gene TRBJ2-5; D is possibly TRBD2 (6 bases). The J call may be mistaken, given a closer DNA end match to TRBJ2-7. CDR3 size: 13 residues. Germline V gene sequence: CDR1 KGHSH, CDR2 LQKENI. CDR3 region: CASSPGTPYEQYF. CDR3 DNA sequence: TGTGCCAGCTCACCCGGGACTCCTTACGAGCAGTACTTC.

As DNA, the CDR3 is TGTGCCTGGAGTAAAAGGACTAGCGGGACCTACGAGCAGTACTTC. It codes for CAWSKRTSGTYEQYF. The V and J genes are TRBV30 and TRBJ2-7, with TRBD2 matching 12 bases. This CDR3 region has 15 residues. The V gene end was trimmed by 2 bases and the J gene end by 2 bases; junction bases not matched to a gene: 4. Looked up from germline, CDR1 is GTSNPN and CDR2 is SVGIG (reference sequence).

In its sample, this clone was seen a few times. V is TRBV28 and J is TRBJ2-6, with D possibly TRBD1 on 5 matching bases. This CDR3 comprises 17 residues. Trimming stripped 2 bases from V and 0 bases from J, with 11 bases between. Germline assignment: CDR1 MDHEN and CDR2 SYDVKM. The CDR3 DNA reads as TGTGCCAGCAGTTTAGCTGGGGCATACTCTGGGGCCAACGTCCTGACTTTC. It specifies CASSLAGAYSGANVLTF.

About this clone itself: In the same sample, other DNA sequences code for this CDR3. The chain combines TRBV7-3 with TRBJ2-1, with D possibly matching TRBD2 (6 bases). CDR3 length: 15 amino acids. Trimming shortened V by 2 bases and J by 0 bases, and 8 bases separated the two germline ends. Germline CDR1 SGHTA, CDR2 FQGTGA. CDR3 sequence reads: CASSLGRGSYNEQFF. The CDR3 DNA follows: TGTGCCAGCAGCTTAGGGCGGGGCTCCTACAATGAGCAGTTCTTC.

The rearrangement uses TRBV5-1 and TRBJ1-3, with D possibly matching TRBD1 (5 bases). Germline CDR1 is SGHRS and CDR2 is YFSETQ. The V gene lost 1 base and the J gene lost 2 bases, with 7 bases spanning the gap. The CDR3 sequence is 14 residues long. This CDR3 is CASSLTGPGNTIYF. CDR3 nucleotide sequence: TGCGCCAGCAGCTTGACAGGCCCTGGAAACACCATATATTTT.

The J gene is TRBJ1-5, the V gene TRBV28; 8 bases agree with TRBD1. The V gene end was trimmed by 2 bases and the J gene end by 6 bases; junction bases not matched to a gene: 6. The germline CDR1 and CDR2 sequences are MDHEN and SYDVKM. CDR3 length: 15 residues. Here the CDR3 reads CASSLPQGGGQPQHF. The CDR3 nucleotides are TGTGCCAGCAGTTTACCACAGGGGGGGGGTCAGCCCCAGCATTTT.

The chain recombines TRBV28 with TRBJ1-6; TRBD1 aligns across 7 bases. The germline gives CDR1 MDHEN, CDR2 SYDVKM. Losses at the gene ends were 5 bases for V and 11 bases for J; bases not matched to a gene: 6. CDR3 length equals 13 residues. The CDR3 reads CASSKTGLAPLHF. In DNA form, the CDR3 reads TGTGCCAGCAGTAAGACAGGGCTTGCACCCCTCCACTTT.

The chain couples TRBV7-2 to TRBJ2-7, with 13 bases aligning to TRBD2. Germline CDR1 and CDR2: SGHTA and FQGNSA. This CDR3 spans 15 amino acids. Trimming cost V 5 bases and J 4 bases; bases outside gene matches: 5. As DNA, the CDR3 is TGTGCCAGCAGCCGGGGACTAGCGGGATGGTACGAGCAGTACTTC. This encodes CASSRGLAGWYEQYF.

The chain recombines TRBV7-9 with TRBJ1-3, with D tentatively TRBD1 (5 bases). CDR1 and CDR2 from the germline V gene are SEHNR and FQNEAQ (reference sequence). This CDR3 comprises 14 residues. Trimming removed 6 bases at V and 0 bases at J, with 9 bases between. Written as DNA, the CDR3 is TGTGCCAGCAGACACAGGAGCTCTGGAAACACCATATATTTT. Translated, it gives CASRHRSSGNTIYF. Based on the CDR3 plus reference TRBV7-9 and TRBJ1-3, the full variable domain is DTGVSQNPRHKITKRGQNVTFRCDPISEHNRLYWYRQTLGQGPEFLTYFQNEAQLEKSRLLSDRFSAERPKGSFSTLEIQRTEQGDSAMYLCASRHRSSGNTIYFGEGSWLTVV.

The CDR3 coding sequence is TGTGCCAGCAGGACACTAGCGGGGGGGCTTAACAATGAGCAGTTCTTC. This codes for CASRTLAGGLNNEQFF. This chain links TRBV6-6 with TRBJ2-1; 13 bases align to TRBD2. The CDR3 runs 16 residues. Trimming took 6 bases from V and 5 from J; bases not matched to a gene: 7. Germline CDR1 is MNHNY and CDR2 is SVGAGI (reference sequence).

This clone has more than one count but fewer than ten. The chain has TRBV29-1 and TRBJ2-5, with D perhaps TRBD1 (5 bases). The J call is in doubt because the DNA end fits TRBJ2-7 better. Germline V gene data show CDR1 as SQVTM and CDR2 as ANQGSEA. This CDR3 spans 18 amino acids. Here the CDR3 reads CSVLGDDTRTAVIYEQYF. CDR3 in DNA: TGCAGCGTTCTAGGGGATGACACGAGAACCGCAGTAATCTACGAGCAGTACTTC.

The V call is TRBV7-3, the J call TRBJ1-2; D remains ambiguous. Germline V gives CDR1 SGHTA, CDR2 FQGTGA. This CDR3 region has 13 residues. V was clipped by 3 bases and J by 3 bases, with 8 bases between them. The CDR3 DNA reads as TGTGCCAGCAGCTTGGTGGGCCACTATGGCTACACCTTC. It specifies CASSLVGHYGYTF. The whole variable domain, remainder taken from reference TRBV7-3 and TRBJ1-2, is GAGVSQTPSNKVTEKGKYVELRCDPISGHTALYWYRQSLGQGPEFLIYFQGTGAADDSGLPNDRFFAVRPEGSVSTLKIQRTERGDSAVYLCASSLVGHYGYTFGSGTRLTVV.